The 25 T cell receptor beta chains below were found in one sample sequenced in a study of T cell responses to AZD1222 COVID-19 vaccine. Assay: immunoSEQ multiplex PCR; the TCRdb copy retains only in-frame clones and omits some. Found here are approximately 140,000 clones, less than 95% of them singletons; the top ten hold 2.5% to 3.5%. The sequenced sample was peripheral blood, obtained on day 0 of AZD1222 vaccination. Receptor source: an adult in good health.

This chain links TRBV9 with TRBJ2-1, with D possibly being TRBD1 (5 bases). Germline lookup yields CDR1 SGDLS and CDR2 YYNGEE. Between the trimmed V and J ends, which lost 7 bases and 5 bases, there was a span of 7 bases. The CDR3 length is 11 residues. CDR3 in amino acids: CASRRDNEQFF. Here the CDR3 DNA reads TGTGCCAGCCGCAGGGACAATGAGCAGTTCTTC.

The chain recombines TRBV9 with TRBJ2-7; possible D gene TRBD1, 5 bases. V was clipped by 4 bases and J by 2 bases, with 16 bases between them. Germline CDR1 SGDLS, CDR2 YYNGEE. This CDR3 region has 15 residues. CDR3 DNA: TGTGCCAGCAGCCTACGTCAGGGTTGGGCCTACGAGCAGTACTTC. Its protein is CASSLRQGWAYEQYF.

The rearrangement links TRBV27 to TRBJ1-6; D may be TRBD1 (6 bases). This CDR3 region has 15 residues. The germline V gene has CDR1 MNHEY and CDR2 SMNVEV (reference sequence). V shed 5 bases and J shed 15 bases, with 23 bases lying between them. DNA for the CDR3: TGTGCCAGCAGTCCCGAGGCCTACGGGGGCCCTAGCCTCCACTTT. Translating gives CASSPEAYGGPSLHF.

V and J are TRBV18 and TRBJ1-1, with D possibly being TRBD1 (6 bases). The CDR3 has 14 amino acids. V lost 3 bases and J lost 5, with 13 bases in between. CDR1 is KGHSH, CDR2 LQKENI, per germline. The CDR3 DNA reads TGTGCCAGCTCACCGCAGGGGATTAGGACTGAAGCTTTCTTT. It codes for CASSPQGIRTEAFF.

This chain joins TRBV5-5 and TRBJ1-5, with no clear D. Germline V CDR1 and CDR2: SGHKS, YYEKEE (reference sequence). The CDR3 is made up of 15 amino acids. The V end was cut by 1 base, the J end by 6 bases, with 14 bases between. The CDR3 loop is CASSLNTGVSQPQHF. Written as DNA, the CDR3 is TGTGCCAGCAGCTTGAATACCGGTGTTAGTCAGCCCCAGCATTTT.

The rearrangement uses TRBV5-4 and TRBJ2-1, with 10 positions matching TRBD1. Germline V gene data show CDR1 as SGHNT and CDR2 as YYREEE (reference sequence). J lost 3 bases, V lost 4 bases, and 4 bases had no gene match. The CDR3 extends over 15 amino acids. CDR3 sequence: CASSIRDRGYNEQFF. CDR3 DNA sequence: TGTGCCAGCAGCATCCGGGACAGGGGCTACAATGAGCAGTTCTTC. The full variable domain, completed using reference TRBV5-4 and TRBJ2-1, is ETGVTQSPTHLIKTRGQQVTLRCSSQSGHNTVSWYQQALGQGPQFIFQYYREEENGRGNFPPRFSGLQFPNYSSELNVNALELDDSALYLCASSIRDRGYNEQFFGPGTRLTVL.

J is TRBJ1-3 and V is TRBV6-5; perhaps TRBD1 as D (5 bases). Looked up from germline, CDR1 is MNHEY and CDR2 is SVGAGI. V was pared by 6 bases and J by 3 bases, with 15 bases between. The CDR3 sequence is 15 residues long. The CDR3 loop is CASSPGSLGGNTIYF. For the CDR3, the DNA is TGTGCCAGCAGCCCAGGGAGCTTGGGTGGAAACACCATATATTTT.

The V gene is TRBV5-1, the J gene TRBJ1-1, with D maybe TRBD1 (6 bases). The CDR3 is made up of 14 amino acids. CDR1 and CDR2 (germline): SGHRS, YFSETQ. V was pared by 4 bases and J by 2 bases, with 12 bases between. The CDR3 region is CASSVWTENTEAFF. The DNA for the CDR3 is TGCGCCAGCAGCGTCTGGACAGAAAACACTGAAGCTTTCTTT. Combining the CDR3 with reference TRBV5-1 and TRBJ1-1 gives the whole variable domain KAGVTQTPRYLIKTRGQQVTLSCSPISGHRSVSWYQQTPGQGLQFLFEYFSETQRNKGNFPGRFSGRQFSNSRSEMNVSTLELGDSALYLCASSVWTENTEAFFGQGTRLTVV.

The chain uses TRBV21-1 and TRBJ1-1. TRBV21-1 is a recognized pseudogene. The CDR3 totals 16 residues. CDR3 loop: CASSKRIAREATEAFF. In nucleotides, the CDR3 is TGTGCCAGCAGCAAAAGGATTGCCAGGGAGGCGACTGAAGCTTTCTTT.

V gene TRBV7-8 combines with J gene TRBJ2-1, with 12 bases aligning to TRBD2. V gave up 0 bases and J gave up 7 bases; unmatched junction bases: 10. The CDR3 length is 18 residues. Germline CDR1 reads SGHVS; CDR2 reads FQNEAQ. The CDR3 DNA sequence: TGTGCCAGCAGCTTAGCGCCGCTAGCGGGAGGGAAGGAGAATGAGCAGTTCTTC. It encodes CASSLAPLAGGKENEQFF.

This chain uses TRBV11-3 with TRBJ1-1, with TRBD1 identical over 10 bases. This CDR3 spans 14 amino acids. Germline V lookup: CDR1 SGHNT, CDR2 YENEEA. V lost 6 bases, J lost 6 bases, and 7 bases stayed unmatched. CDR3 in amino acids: CASSQSGQGSEAFF. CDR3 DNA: TGTGCCAGCAGTCAATCGGGACAGGGGTCTGAAGCTTTCTTT.

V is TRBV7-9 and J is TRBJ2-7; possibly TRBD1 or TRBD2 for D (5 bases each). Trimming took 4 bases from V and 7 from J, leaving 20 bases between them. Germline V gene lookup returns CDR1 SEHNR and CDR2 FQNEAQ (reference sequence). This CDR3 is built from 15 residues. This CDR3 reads CASSSLGRRFLEQYF. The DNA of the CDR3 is TGTGCCAGCAGCTCGCTGGGACGGAGGTTCTTGGAGCAGTACTTC.

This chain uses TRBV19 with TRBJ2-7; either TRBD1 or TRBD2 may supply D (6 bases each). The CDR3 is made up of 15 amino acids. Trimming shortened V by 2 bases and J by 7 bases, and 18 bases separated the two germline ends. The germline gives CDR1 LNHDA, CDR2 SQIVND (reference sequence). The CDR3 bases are TGTGCCAGTAGTATATCCGGAGGGGGAGTGGATGAGCAGTACTTC. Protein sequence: CASSISGGGVDEQYF. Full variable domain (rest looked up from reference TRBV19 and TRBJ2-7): DGGITQSPKYLFRKEGQNVTLSCEQNLNHDAMYWYRQDPGQGLRLIYYSQIVNDFQKGDIAEGYSVSREKKESFPLTVTSAQKNPTAFYLCASSISGGGVDEQYFGPGTRLTVT.

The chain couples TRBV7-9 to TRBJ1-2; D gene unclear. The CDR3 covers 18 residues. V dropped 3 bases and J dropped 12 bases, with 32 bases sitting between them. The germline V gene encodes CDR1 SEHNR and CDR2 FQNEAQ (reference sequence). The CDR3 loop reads CASSLGFLRQFHVGINTF. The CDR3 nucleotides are TGTGCCAGCAGCTTGGGTTTTCTTAGACAATTCCATGTGGGAATAAACACCTTC.

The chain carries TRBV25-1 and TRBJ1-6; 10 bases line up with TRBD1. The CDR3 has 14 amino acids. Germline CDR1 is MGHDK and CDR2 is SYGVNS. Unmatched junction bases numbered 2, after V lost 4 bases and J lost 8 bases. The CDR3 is CASSGDRGYSPLHF. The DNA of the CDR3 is TGTGCCAGCAGTGGGGACAGGGGTTATTCACCCCTCCACTTT.

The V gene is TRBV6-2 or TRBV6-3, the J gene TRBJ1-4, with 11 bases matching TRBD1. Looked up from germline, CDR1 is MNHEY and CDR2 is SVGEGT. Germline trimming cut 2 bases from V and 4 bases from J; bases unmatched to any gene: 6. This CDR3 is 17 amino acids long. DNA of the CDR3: TGTGCCAGCAGTTACACGGGACAGGGGGACCGTAATGAAAAACTGTTTTTT. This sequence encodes CASSYTGQGDRNEKLFF.

The CDR3, as DNA: TGTGCCAGCAGCAGTCCGACAGGGGTGAACACCGGGGAGCTGTTTTTT. Its protein is CASSSPTGVNTGELFF. The chain is built from TRBV7-9 and TRBJ2-2; TRBD1 matches 8 bases. V dropped 5 bases and J dropped 1; count of bases not matched to a gene: 6. CDR1 and CDR2 (germline): SEHNR, FQNEAQ (reference sequence). The CDR3 loop spans 16 amino acids.

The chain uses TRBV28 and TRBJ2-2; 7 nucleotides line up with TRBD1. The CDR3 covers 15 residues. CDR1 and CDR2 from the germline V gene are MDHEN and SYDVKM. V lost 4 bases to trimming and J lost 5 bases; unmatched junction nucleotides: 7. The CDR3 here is CASSYRQGWTGELFF. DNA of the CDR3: TGTGCCAGCAGTTATAGACAGGGCTGGACCGGGGAGCTGTTTTTT.

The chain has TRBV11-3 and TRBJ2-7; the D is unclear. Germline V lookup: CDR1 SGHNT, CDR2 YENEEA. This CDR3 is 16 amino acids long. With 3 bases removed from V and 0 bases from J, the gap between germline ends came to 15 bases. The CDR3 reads CASSLSAHASSYEQYF. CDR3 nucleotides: TGTGCCAGCAGCTTGAGCGCCCACGCGAGCTCCTACGAGCAGTACTTC.

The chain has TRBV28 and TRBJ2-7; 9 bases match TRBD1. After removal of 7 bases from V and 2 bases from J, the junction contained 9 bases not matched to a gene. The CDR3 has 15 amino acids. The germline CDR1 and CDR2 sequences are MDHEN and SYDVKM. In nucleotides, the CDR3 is TGTGCCAGCACCCCATTAGGACAGGGGACCTACGAGCAGTACTTC. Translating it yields CASTPLGQGTYEQYF.

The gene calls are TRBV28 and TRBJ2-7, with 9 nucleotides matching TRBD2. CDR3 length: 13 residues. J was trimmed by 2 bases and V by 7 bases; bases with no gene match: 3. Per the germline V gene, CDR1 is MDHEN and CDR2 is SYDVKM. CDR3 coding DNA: TGTGCCAGCACGCGGGAGGGCCCCTACGAGCAGTACTTC. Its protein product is CASTREGPYEQYF.

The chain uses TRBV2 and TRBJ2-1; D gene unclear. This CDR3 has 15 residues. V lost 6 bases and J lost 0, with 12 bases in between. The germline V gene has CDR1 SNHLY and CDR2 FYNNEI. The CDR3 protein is CASRDSRVSYNEQFF. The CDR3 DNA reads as TGTGCCAGCAGAGACTCACGAGTCTCCTACAATGAGCAGTTCTTC.

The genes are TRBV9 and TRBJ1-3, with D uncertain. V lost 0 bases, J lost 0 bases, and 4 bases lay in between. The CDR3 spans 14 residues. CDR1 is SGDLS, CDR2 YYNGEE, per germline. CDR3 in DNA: TGTGCCAGCAGCGTAGACCCCTCTGGAAACACCATATATTTT. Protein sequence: CASSVDPSGNTIYF.

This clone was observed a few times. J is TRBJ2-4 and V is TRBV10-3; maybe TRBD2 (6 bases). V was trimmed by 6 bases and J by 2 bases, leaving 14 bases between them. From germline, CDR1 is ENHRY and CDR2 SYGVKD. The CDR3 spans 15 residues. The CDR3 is CAISGGGFPKNIQYF. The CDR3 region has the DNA TGTGCCATCAGCGGAGGAGGGTTCCCCAAAAACATTCAGTACTTC.

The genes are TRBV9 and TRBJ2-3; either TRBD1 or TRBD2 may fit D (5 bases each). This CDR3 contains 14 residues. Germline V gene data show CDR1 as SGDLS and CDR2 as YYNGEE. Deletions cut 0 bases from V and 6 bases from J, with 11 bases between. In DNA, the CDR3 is TGTGCCAGCAGCGTAGGAGGGGTGGGGGATACGCAGTATTTT. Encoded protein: CASSVGGVGDTQYF.